These T cell receptor beta chains were read from a single sample in a study of blood T cells in healthy people across ages. One entry per CDR3 protein results from TCRdb running MiXCR on the 5' RACE reads. This repertoire shows 1,300,000 or so distinct CDR3 sequences, around 59% found once; its top ten account for 5% to 7%. The sequencing input was blood. These receptors all stem from a man younger than 30 in good health. Each CDR3 is given with its conserved first and last residue. D genes are given only for firm matches. A row's size may be missing; if present it is once, few, many or a size class.

many	TRBV6-5	.	TRBJ2-2	CASSYGTGELFF	TGTGCCAGCAGTTACGGCACCGGGGAGCTGTTTTTT
.	TRBV10-3	TRBD1	TRBJ1-6	CAISLEGAQGSPLHF	TGTGCCATCAGCCTTGAGGGGGCACAGGGTTCACCCCTCCACTTT
.	TRBV5-1	TRBD2	TRBJ2-1	CASSLAGTGLAANEQFF	TGCGCCAGCAGCTTGGCCGGTACGGGACTAGCGGCGAATGAGCAGTTCTTC
.	TRBV6-1	.	TRBJ2-7	CASSSRGASYNEQYF	TGTGCCAGCAGTAGCCGTGGGGCGTCCTACAATGAGCAGTACTTC
.	TRBV7-8	TRBD2	TRBJ2-1	CASNELSGRPYNEQFF	TGTGCCAGCAACGAACTTAGCGGGAGACCCTACAATGAGCAGTTCTTC
.	TRBV7-9	.	TRBJ2-1	CASSLGLGTAQEQFF	TGTGCCAGCAGCTTAGGGCTCGGTACTGCCCAAGAGCAGTTCTTC
.	TRBV10-3	TRBD2	TRBJ2-5	CAISESRGTSGVIQETQYF	TGTGCCATCAGTGAGTCGCGTGGAACTAGCGGGGTAATTCAAGAGACCCAGTACTTC
.	TRBV6-6	.	TRBJ2-5	CASSHPPGAQETQYF	TGTGCCAGCAGCCATCCCCCGGGGGCGCAAGAGACCCAGTACTTC
.	TRBV2	.	TRBJ2-1	CASSDSSGVGNEQFF	TGTGCCAGCAGTGATTCCAGCGGAGTAGGGAATGAGCAGTTCTTC
few	TRBV20-1	.	TRBJ2-1	CSASGPGEALNNEQFF	TGCAGTGCTAGTGGGCCGGGGGAGGCACTAAACAATGAGCAGTTCTTC
few	TRBV2	TRBD1	TRBJ2-7	CASRPGTGASEQYF	TGTGCCAGCAGACCCGGGACAGGGGCCTCCGAGCAGTACTTC
few	TRBV15	.	TRBJ2-7	CATSRVEWRNSYEQYF	TGTGCCACCAGCAGAGTAGAATGGCGGAACTCCTACGAGCAGTACTTC
.	TRBV4-3	TRBD1	TRBJ1-1	CASSQLQGGSTEAFF	TGCGCCAGCAGCCAATTACAGGGGGGAAGCACTGAAGCTTTCTTT
.	TRBV20-1	TRBD2	TRBJ2-1	CSAPGTSGQYNEQFF	TGCAGTGCTCCCGGGACTAGCGGACAGTACAATGAGCAGTTCTTC
.	TRBV7-9	TRBD1	TRBJ2-7	CASSLGETGEFSYEQYF	TGTGCCAGCAGCTTAGGGGAGACAGGGGAGTTCTCCTACGAGCAGTACTTC
few	TRBV20-1	.	TRBJ2-1	CSARVVDRNEQFF	TGCAGTGCTAGAGTTGTAGATCGGAATGAGCAGTTCTTC
.	TRBV7-9	TRBD2	TRBJ2-1	CASSPSRLAGTYNEQFF	TGTGCCAGCAGCCCATCTAGACTAGCGGGGACCTACAATGAGCAGTTCTTC
.	TRBV28	TRBD1	TRBJ1-4	CASSERTGGGSCEKLFF	TGTGCCAGCAGTGAGCGGACAGGGGGTGGTTCATGCGAAAAACTGTTTTTT
few	TRBV6-6	.	TRBJ2-1	CASLGGEQFF	TGTGCCAGCCTTGGGGGTGAGCAGTTCTTC
.	TRBV29-1	.	TRBJ2-5	CSVAPGQLEEIQYF	TGCAGCGTTGCCCCCGGACAGCTGGAAGAGATCCAGTACTTC
few	TRBV9	.	TRBJ2-5	CASSGSQGKQETQYF	TGTGCCAGCAGCGGTTCGCAGGGGAAACAAGAGACCCAGTACTTC
few	TRBV20-1	.	TRBJ2-1	CSASLQGGPYNEQFF	TGCAGTGCTAGTTTGCAGGGTGGGCCCTACAATGAGCAGTTCTTC
.	TRBV5-1	.	TRBJ1-6	CASSFGRSGNSPLHF	TGCGCCAGCAGCTTTGGGCGAAGTGGTAATTCACCCCTCCACTTT
once	TRBV12-3/TRBV12-4	.	TRBJ1-2	CASSLIWDYGYTF	TGTGCCAGCAGTTTAATCTGGGACTATGGCTACACCTTC
.	TRBV5-1	.	TRBJ2-7	CASSLDKPEDYEQYF	TGCGCCAGCAGCTTGGACAAACCGGAGGACTACGAGCAGTACTTC
.	TRBV25-1	.	TRBJ2-3	CASRRRGAVDTQYF	TGTGCCAGCAGGCGTCGGGGGGCTGTTGATACGCAGTATTTT
.	TRBV2	.	TRBJ2-7	CASSEWSSPSYEQYF	TGTGCCAGCAGTGAATGGTCTAGCCCATCCTACGAGCAGTACTTC
few	TRBV12-3/TRBV12-4	TRBD1	TRBJ1-1	CASSSDRGYTEAFF	TGTGCCAGCAGTTCAGACAGGGGGTACACTGAAGCTTTCTTT
.	TRBV15	.	TRBJ1-5	CATSRGQVIQPQHF	TGTGCCACCAGCAGAGGACAGGTTATTCAGCCCCAGCATTTT
.	TRBV4-1	.	TRBJ2-3	CASSQAPRSTQYF	TGCGCCAGCAGCCAAGCCCCCAGAAGCACGCAGTATTTT
.	TRBV6-6	TRBD1	TRBJ1-2	CASSLTGEAGGYTF	TGTGCCAGCAGTTTGACAGGGGAGGCCGGTGGCTACACCTTC
few	TRBV9	TRBD2	TRBJ2-7	CASSVGLAEGYEQYF	TGTGCCAGCAGCGTAGGACTAGCGGAAGGATACGAGCAGTACTTC
.	TRBV10-3	TRBD2	TRBJ2-3	CAISEPSRLAGAASTDTQYF	TGTGCCATCAGTGAGCCCTCCCGACTAGCGGGAGCTGCTAGCACAGATACGCAGTATTTT
.	TRBV7-2	.	TRBJ1-2	CASSGLGPHGYTF	TGTGCCAGCAGCGGGTTAGGGCCACATGGCTACACCTTC
.	TRBV4-1	TRBD1	TRBJ2-7	CASSQGGTGGTYEQYF	TGCGCCAGCAGCCAAGGCGGGACAGGGGGCACCTACGAGCAGTACTTC
once	TRBV7-6	TRBD2	TRBJ2-3	CASSSFSGRGTDTQYF	TGTGCCAGCAGCTCCTTTAGCGGGAGGGGCACAGATACGCAGTATTTT
.	TRBV29-1	.	TRBJ2-7	CSVDGGDGSYEQYF	TGCAGCGTTGATGGTGGGGACGGATCCTACGAGCAGTACTTC
.	TRBV25-1	.	TRBJ1-4	CASSDPGPTNEKLFF	TGTGCCAGCAGTGACCCAGGGCCAACTAATGAAAAACTGTTTTTT